This T cell receptor beta chain is from a study of shared clonotypes between healthy human individuals. CDR1 SGHRS and CDR2 YFSETQ come from the germline V gene. Trimming pared 3 bases from V and 5 bases from J, leaving 14 bases between. CDR3 length: 15 residues. In the study's own analysis: Without quality scores, immunoSEQ junctional reads could not be filtered like full-length reads. The table came from immunoSEQ multiplex PCR; TCRdb's copy has only in-frame clones and leaves some out. The V and J calls and clone size are taken from that table; D and trimming were inferred from the DNA. The sample holds 2 million to 2.5 million clones, approximately 90% seen once. Notes on the study in general: Rarefaction demonstrated incomplete sorted-subset sequencing despite large depth. Represented diversity, genetic and exposure-history alike, was limited by few donors.

As concerns this clone: Antigen specificity is unknown.

The V gene is TRBV5-1, the J gene TRBJ2-2, with D possibly TRBD1 on 6 matching bases. The receptor was derived from a man aged 18 to 35 in good health. Some clones in this sample may be carry-over from other donors' samples. Material: naive CD4+ T cells from PBMCs. Subset: CD45RA+ positively selected. The CDR3 DNA sequence: TGCGCCAGCAGCTCGTCGACAGGAGCGACCGGGGAGCTGTTTTTT. It codes for CASSSSTGATGELFF.